Each of the 14 T cell receptor beta chains below was sequenced from the same sample in a study of identical twins. One entry per CDR3 protein results from TCRdb running MiXCR on the 5' RACE reads. The table has 1.5 million to 2 million distinct CDR3 sequences, more than 30% seen once. Sequencing input: cord blood. These TCRs come from a newborn girl in good health.

The gene calls are TRBV3-1 and TRBJ2-7; D gene uncertain. The CDR3 is made up of 12 amino acids. V was trimmed by 2 bases and J by 7 bases, leaving 9 bases between them. CDR1 is LGHDT and CDR2 is YNNKEL in the germline V gene (reference sequence). DNA of the CDR3: TGTGCCAGCAGCCAAAGAGTTGAGGAGCAGTACTTC. It specifies CASSQRVEEQYF.

This clonotype was observed a few times. V is TRBV5-1 and J is TRBJ2-1; 8 positions agree with TRBD2. The assigned J gene may be wrong: the sequence end matches TRBJ2-7 better. The CDR3 is made up of 17 amino acids. Germline values: CDR1 SGHRS, CDR2 YFSETQ. For the CDR3, the DNA is TGCGCCAGCAGCTTGCCTCAACTAGCGGAAAATTACAATGAGCAGTACTTC. Encoded protein: CASSLPQLAENYNEQYF.

The V and J genes are TRBV20-1 and TRBJ2-7; 8 bases are a match to TRBD2. There are 15 residues in the CDR3. The germline CDR1 and CDR2 sequences are DFQATT and SNEGSKA (reference sequence). The V and J ends lost 0 bases and 3 bases, in that order; junction bases with no gene match: 7. The CDR3 region has the DNA TGCAGTGCTAGAGATGAGGGGACTAGAAACTACGAGCAGTACTTC. This codes for CSARDEGTRNYEQYF.

This clonotype has at least ten counts. V gene TRBV14 combines with J gene TRBJ2-7; D is uncertain. The germline gives CDR1 SGHDN, CDR2 FVKESK. V was shortened by 4 bases and J by 0 bases, with 13 bases between the two germline ends. This CDR3 has 15 residues. CDR3 protein: CASSRTGWDSYEQYF. CDR3 DNA: TGTGCCAGCAGCCGAACCGGGTGGGACTCCTACGAGCAGTACTTC.

CDR3: CASSPGGTGLAGDEQYF. CDR3 sequence (DNA): TGCGCCAGCAGCCCGGGCGGCACGGGACTAGCGGGGGACGAGCAGTACTTC. The J gene is TRBJ2-7, the V gene TRBV5-1; 14 positions agree with TRBD2. CDR3 length equals 17 residues. CDR1 and CDR2 (germline): SGHRS, YFSETQ. V trimming: 4 bases; J trimming: 5 bases; junction bases outside the gene matches: 11.

The rearrangement uses TRBV4-1 and TRBJ2-5; a weak D match, TRBD2 (6 bases). The CDR3 consists of 13 residues. The germline V gene encodes CDR1 MGHRA and CDR2 YSYEKL. The V end lost 4 bases, the J end lost 5 bases, and 11 bases lay between the germline ends. In nucleotides, the CDR3 is TGCGCCAGCAGCCCTCTAGCGACGGAGACCCAGTACTTC. Residues: CASSPLATETQYF.

Comments on this clonotype: An end of the junction does not agree with germline; a read error may underlie this. The chain links TRBV6-6 to TRBJ2-3; a weak D match, TRBD2 (7 bases). This CDR3 comprises 16 residues. Germline V gives CDR1 MNHNY, CDR2 SVGAGI (reference sequence). The chain's CDR3 is CASGYYGGRSTDTQYF. The CDR3 DNA reads as TGTGCCAGCGGTTATTACGGGGGGCGCAGCACAGATACGCAGTATTTT.

This clonotype was recorded a few times. The CDR3 reads CASSLGTLTQETQYF. CDR3 nucleotide sequence: TGTGCCAGCAGCTTAGGAACCCTAACTCAAGAGACCCAGTACTTC. The chain couples TRBV7-9 to TRBJ2-5, with D unclear. The V and J ends lost 1 base and 2 bases respectively, with 11 bases between them. CDR3 size: 15 residues. Germline CDR1 SEHNR, CDR2 FQNEAQ (reference sequence).

This clonotype occurred many times. The chain recombines TRBV5-1 with TRBJ2-1, with D unclear. Per the germline V gene, CDR1 is SGHRS and CDR2 is YFSETQ. V lost 0 bases to trimming and J lost 8 bases, with 9 bases between them. The CDR3 length is 13 residues. The CDR3 protein is CASSLVGYDEQFF. CDR3 DNA sequence: TGCGCCAGCAGCTTGGTGGGTTACGATGAGCAGTTCTTC.

This clonotype occurred a few times. The J gene is TRBJ2-7, the V gene TRBV27, with D possibly matching TRBD2 (5 bases). The CDR3 extends over 16 amino acids. V was cut by 3 bases and J by 3 bases, with 18 bases left in between. The germline V gene encodes CDR1 MNHEY and CDR2 SMNVEV (reference sequence). The CDR3 region is CASSFRGHTRSYEQYF. CDR3 bases: TGTGCCAGCAGTTTTCGGGGTCACACTAGAAGCTACGAGCAGTACTTC.

V gene TRBV20-1 combines with J gene TRBJ1-5; no reliable D call. The V gene lost 1 base and the J gene lost 2 bases, with 12 bases spanning the gap. CDR1 and CDR2 (germline): DFQATT, SNEGSKA (reference sequence). This CDR3 contains 15 residues. The CDR3 is CSARGWGTGNQPQHF. CDR3 nucleotides: TGCAGTGCTAGAGGTTGGGGTACGGGCAATCAGCCCCAGCATTTT.

This clonotype was counted between two and nine times. This chain's CDR3 is CASSADLVVDEQFF. Here the CDR3 DNA reads TGTGCCAGCAGCGCCGACTTGGTCGTCGATGAGCAGTTCTTC. This rearrangement joins TRBV7-9 to TRBJ2-1; D uncertain. The CDR3 is made up of 14 amino acids. V shed 5 bases and J shed 8 bases, with 16 bases lying between them. Germline V gene lookup returns CDR1 SEHNR and CDR2 FQNEAQ (reference sequence).

This clonotype was counted between two and nine times. This chain links TRBV20-1 with TRBJ2-1; 8 bases agree with TRBD2. The germline gives CDR1 DFQATT, CDR2 SNEGSKA (reference sequence). The CDR3 is 15 amino acids. V lost 5 bases and J lost 4; bases outside the gene matches: 10. The CDR3 region has the DNA TGCAGTGCTCCTCAAGCGGGAGATAGTTACAATGAGCAGTTCTTC. Its translation is CSAPQAGDSYNEQFF.

This clonotype came up many times. This chain joins TRBV10-3 and TRBJ2-1; D is possibly TRBD2 (6 bases). Germline CDR1 ENHRY, CDR2 SYGVKD. V was pared by 3 bases and J by 4 bases, with 10 bases between. This CDR3 spans 14 amino acids. CDR3 residues: CAISDGTAYNEQFF. CDR3 DNA: TGTGCCATCAGTGACGGGACTGCATACAATGAGCAGTTCTTC.